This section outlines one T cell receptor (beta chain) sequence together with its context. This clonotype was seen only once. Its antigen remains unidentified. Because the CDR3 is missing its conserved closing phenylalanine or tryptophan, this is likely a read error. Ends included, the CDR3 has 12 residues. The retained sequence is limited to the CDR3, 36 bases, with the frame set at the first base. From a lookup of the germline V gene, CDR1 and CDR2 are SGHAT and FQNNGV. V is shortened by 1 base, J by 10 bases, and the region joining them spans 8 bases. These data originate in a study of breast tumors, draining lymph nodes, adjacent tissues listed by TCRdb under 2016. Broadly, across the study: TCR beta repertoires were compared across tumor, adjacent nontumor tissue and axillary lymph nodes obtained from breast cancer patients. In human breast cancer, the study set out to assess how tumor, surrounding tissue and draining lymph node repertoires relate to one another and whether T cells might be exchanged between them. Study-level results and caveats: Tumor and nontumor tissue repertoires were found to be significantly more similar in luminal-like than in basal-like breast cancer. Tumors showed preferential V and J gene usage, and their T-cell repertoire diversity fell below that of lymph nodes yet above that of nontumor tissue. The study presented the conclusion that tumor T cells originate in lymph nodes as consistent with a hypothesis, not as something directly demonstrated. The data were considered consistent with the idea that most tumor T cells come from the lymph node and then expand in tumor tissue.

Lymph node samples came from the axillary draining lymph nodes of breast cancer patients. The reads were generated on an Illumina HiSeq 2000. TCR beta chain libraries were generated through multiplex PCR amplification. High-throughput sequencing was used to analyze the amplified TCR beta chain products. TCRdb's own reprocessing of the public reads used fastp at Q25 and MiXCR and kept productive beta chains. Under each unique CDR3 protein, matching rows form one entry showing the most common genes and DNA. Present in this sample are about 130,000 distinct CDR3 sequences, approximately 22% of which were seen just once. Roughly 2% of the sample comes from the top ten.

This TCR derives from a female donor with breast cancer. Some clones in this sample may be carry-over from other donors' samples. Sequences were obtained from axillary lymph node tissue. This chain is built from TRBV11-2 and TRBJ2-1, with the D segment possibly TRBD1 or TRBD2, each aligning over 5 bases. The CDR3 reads CASSLGWGEQFL. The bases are TGTGCCAGCAGCTTAGGATGGGGGGAGCAGTTCCTC.